One sample yielded the 9 T cell receptor beta chains listed below, sequenced in a study of T cell responses to AZD1222 COVID-19 vaccine. The data were produced by immunoSEQ multiplex PCR, yet TCRdb's version contains in-frame clones alone and is incomplete. Of around 100,000 clones listed, around 90% were seen once; the top ten hold 1.5% to 2%. The sequencing here drew on peripheral blood, taken on day 0 of AZD1222 vaccination. These TCRs come from an adult in good health.

A single count supports this clone. The chain is built from TRBV9 and TRBJ2-7; 7 nucleotides agree with TRBD2. Germline lookup yields CDR1 SGDLS and CDR2 YYNGEE. The ends lost 2 bases at V and 4 bases at J; junction bases unmatched: 9. The CDR3 runs to 15 residues. The chain's CDR3 is CASSVSPGGVYEQYF. The CDR3 bases are TGTGCCAGCAGCGTCTCGCCGGGGGGAGTTTACGAGCAGTACTTC. The variable domain in full, completed from reference TRBV9 and TRBJ2-7, reads DSGVTQTPKHLITATGQRVTLRCSPRSGDLSVYWYQQSLDQGLQFLIQYYNGEERAKGNILERFSAQQFPDLHSELNLSSLELGDSALYFCASSVSPGGVYEQYFGPGTRLTVT.

This clone was found once. The V call is TRBV19, the J call TRBJ2-2; D is possibly TRBD2 (5 bases). The CDR3 runs to 16 residues. Germline V gene lookup returns CDR1 LNHDA and CDR2 SQIVND (reference sequence). The V gene lost 4 bases and the J gene lost 1 base, with 13 bases spanning the gap. The CDR3 loop reads CASSKERRQNTGELFF. The CDR3, as DNA: TGTGCCAGTAGTAAAGAGCGGAGACAGAACACCGGGGAGCTGTTTTTT.

J is TRBJ2-2 and V is TRBV9; unclear D gene. Germline loops: CDR1 SGDLS, CDR2 YYNGEE. V dropped 0 bases and J dropped 2 bases, with 11 bases sitting between them. This CDR3 comprises 16 residues. As DNA, the CDR3 is TGTGCCAGCAGCGTAGGGTTTGCGGCTAACACCGGGGAGCTGTTTTTT. Translating gives CASSVGFAANTGELFF.

Here the CDR3 reads CASSLLTYSNQPQHF. The CDR3, as DNA: TGTGCCAGCAGTTTGTTGACTTATAGCAATCAGCCCCAGCATTTT. The chain recombines TRBV28 with TRBJ1-5; D is unclear. This CDR3 region has 15 residues. CDR1 and CDR2 from the germline V gene are MDHEN and SYDVKM. The V end lost 3 bases, the J end lost 0 bases, and 9 bases lay between the germline ends.

The chain joins TRBV7-9 to TRBJ1-1; no clear D. V dropped 5 bases and J dropped 1 base, with 8 bases sitting between them. There are 13 residues in the CDR3. In germline, CDR1 is SEHNR, CDR2 FQNEAQ (reference sequence). In nucleotides, the CDR3 is TGTGCCAGCAGCCCCGACACGAACACTGAAGCTTTCTTT. This encodes CASSPDTNTEAFF.

The chain recombines TRBV6-1 with TRBJ1-2, with D hard to call. CDR3 size: 14 residues. The germline CDR1 and CDR2 sequences are MNHNS and SASEGT. V was trimmed by 0 bases and J by 8 bases, leaving 13 bases between them. Written as DNA, the CDR3 is TGTGCCAGCAGTGAAGCCGGAAGGGTCCAGGGCTACACCTTC. Amino acid sequence: CASSEAGRVQGYTF.

This rearrangement joins TRBV6-6 to TRBJ1-3; no clear D gene. The CDR3 is made up of 12 amino acids. Germline V gene data show CDR1 as MNHNY and CDR2 as SVGAGI (reference sequence). Trimming stripped 7 bases from V and 0 bases from J, with 4 bases between. DNA for the CDR3: TGTGCCAGCATAGACTCTGGAAACACCATATATTTT. Amino acid sequence: CASIDSGNTIYF.

The CDR3 reads CASRREGGYTF. The CDR3 region has the DNA TGTGCCAGCAGGAGGGAGGGTGGCTACACCTTC. This rearrangement joins TRBV7-9 to TRBJ1-2; D not resolved. Trimming took 6 bases from V and 7 from J, leaving 9 bases between them. CDR3 length: 11 residues. CDR1 and CDR2 from the germline V gene are SEHNR and FQNEAQ (reference sequence).

The chain carries TRBV28 and TRBJ1-2; perhaps TRBD1 as D (5 bases). Germline-derived CDR1 and CDR2 are MDHEN and SYDVKM. Trimming removed 4 bases at V and 0 bases at J, with 9 bases between. This CDR3 region has 14 residues. In DNA form, the CDR3 reads TGTGCCAGCAGTTCGGGGGAGACTAACTATGGCTACACCTTC. Its protein is CASSSGETNYGYTF.